This is a list of T cell receptor beta chains from one sample in a study of human T cells and chemical hapten exposure. TCRdb re-derived calls from the RACE reads in MiXCR, one entry per CDR3 protein. The sample yields some 340,000 distinct CDR3 sequences, approximately 6.3% seen once. The input for sequencing was whole blood, taken in connection with sensitization to the hapten diphenylcyclopropenone (DPC). The receptors here all came from a woman aged 18-29 years with alopecia areata. Some clones in this sample may be carry-over from other donors' samples. CDR3s include the opening cysteine and the closing phenylalanine or tryptophan. The D gene is left open where the match is weak. The listing skips clone size in some rows; elsewhere it reads once, few, many or a size class.

TRBJ1-4,few,TRBD1,TRBV12-3/TRBV12-4,TGTGCCAGCAGTTCATGGCGGGACAGTCGACCATTAGCAACTAATGAAAAACTGTTTTTT,CASSSWRDSRPLATNEKLFF
TRBJ1-1,many,.,TRBV7-9,TGTGCCAGCAGCGCGGGACATCTTAACACTGAAGCTTTCTTT,CASSAGHLNTEAFF
TRBJ1-2,.,.,TRBV10-3,TGTGCCATCAGTGAGTCGTTGGCAGGGCGGAACTATGGCTACACCTTC,CAISESLAGRNYGYTF
TRBJ1-6,.,TRBD1,TRBV6-5,TGTGCCAGCAGCTCCTCAGGGGGAAATTCACCCCTCCACTTT,CASSSSGGNSPLHF
TRBJ2-7,many,.,TRBV10-3,TGTGCCATCAGTGAGTCGGGGCCCGCTACCTACGAGCAGTACTTC,CAISESGPATYEQYF
TRBJ1-1,.,.,TRBV7-8,TGTGCCAGCAGCTCTTATATCACTGAAGCTTTCTTT,CASSSYITEAFF
TRBJ1-2,few,.,TRBV4-3,TGCGCCAGCAGCCCACGGGGCAGGACGCGTGGCTACACCTTC,CASSPRGRTRGYTF
TRBJ2-1,few,.,TRBV7-8,TGTGCCAGCAGCTTCAGGAATTCCTACAATGAGCAGTTCTTC,CASSFRNSYNEQFF
TRBJ1-2,.,.,TRBV5-5,TGTGCCAGCAGCTTGACGCCAGGGTCTAACTATGGCTACACCTTC,CASSLTPGSNYGYTF
TRBJ2-3,many,TRBD2,TRBV12-3/TRBV12-4,TGTGCCAGCAGTGATCCCGAAAGCGGGGGCCCAGATACGCAGTATTTT,CASSDPESGGPDTQYF
TRBJ2-1,many,.,TRBV20-1,TGCAGTGCTGAACGCGTCGTAGGTCCAACCATTGTGCATGAGCAGTTCTTC,CSAERVVGPTIVHEQFF
TRBJ2-7,few,TRBD1,TRBV19,TGTGCCAGTACCGGGACAGGATCCACCTACGAGCAGTACTTC,CASTGTGSTYEQYF
TRBJ2-5,few,.,TRBV27,TGTGCCAGCAGTTTATTCGCCGGCCAAGAGACCCAGTACTTC,CASSLFAGQETQYF
TRBJ1-2,many,.,TRBV28,.,CASSSSPGSTSNYGYTF
TRBJ2-7,many,.,TRBV15,TGTGCCACCAGCAGAGATCTAAGGGGGATGGTTGAGCAGTACTTC,CATSRDLRGMVEQYF
TRBJ2-1,many,.,TRBV11-1,TGTGCCAGCAGCCAGCCCGGTATCGGCGACAATGAGCAGTTCTTC,CASSQPGIGDNEQFF
TRBJ2-3,.,.,TRBV10-3,TGTGCCATCAGTGAAGTACAGTCCACAGATACGCAGTATTTT,CAISEVQSTDTQYF
TRBJ2-3,many,.,TRBV6-5,TGTGCCAGCAGTCTAATAACTAGCACAGATACGCAGTATTTT,CASSLITSTDTQYF
TRBJ2-7,many,.,TRBV7-9,TGTGCCAGCAGCGGGTTAGGGGAGCAGTACTTC,CASSGLGEQYF
TRBJ2-7,many,.,TRBV6-5,TGTGCCAGCATTAGGTCCGCTACCTACGAGCAGTACTTC,CASIRSATYEQYF
TRBJ2-7,.,.,TRBV25-1,TGTGCCAGCAGTCCCATCGACAGGCTTCTATCCTACGAGCAGTACTTC,CASSPIDRLLSYEQYF
TRBJ2-3,many,.,TRBV9,TGTGCCAGCAGCCACCCGGCCGCTACGCAGTATTTT,CASSHPAATQYF
TRBJ2-7,.,.,TRBV5-4,TGTGCCAGCAGTCCAACTGGGACGGTCTACGAGCAGTACTTC,CASSPTGTVYEQYF
TRBJ1-1,.,.,TRBV12-3/TRBV12-4,TGTGCCAGCAGTTTAGGGGGGTTGAGCACTGAAGCTTTCTTT,CASSLGGLSTEAFF
TRBJ1-2,.,.,TRBV6-4,TGTGCCAGCAGTTCACAGTATGGCTACACCTTC,CASSSQYGYTF
TRBJ2-1,few,TRBD2,TRBV5-8,TGTGCCAGCAGCTTGGCCCGGACTAGCGGGGGGGCCGAGAGTAATGAGCAGTTCTTC,CASSLARTSGGAESNEQFF
TRBJ2-1,.,.,TRBV5-4,TGTGCCAGCAGCTTTGGCACAGCGAACTCCTACAATGAGCAGTTCTTC,CASSFGTANSYNEQFF
TRBJ1-5,.,.,TRBV28,TGTGCCAGCAGTTTCCGGCTGGGGGCCGGGCAGCCCCAGCATTTT,CASSFRLGAGQPQHF
TRBJ2-3,few,TRBD2,TRBV4-3,TGCGCCAGCAGCCAAGGAAGAACGGGGGGGCCTACAGATACGCAGTATTTT,CASSQGRTGGPTDTQYF
TRBJ2-7,.,TRBD2,TRBV10-3,TGTGCCATCAGCCCCCGACTAGCGCGTGTAGACGAGCAGTACTTC,CAISPRLARVDEQYF
TRBJ1-6,.,TRBD1,TRBV12-3/TRBV12-4,TGTGCCAGCAGTCGGACAGGGAGTAATAATTCACCCCTCCACTTT,CASSRTGSNNSPLHF
TRBJ2-5,many,.,TRBV10-3,TGTGCCATCAGGGGGGGCGGTGAAGAGACCCAGTACTTC,CAIRGGGEETQYF
TRBJ1-2,few,.,TRBV7-8,TGTGCCAGCAGCAATAGGGGGGATGGCTACACCTTC,CASSNRGDGYTF
TRBJ2-3,.,.,TRBV18,TGTGCCAGCTCACAGGGAAGTCGCACAGATACGCAGTATTTT,CASSQGSRTDTQYF
TRBJ1-1,.,.,TRBV28,TGTGCCAGCAGCCCTCCCACCGGGTTGAACACTGAAGCTTTCTTT,CASSPPTGLNTEAFF
TRBJ1-2,few,.,TRBV12-3/TRBV12-4,TGTGCCAGCAGTTTATTCGGCCACCGCAGCTCTGGCTACACCTTC,CASSLFGHRSSGYTF
TRBJ2-5,many,.,TRBV6-5,TGTGCCAGCAGGAGGGAGTCAGGTGTCGAAGAGACCCAGTACTTC,CASRRESGVEETQYF
TRBJ1-1,few,.,TRBV10-2,TGCGCCAGCAAGGCGTTTATGAACACTGAAGCTTTCTTT,CASKAFMNTEAFF
TRBJ1-2,.,.,TRBV7-3,TGTGCCAGCAGCTTAAATGAAGCTAACTATGGCTACACCTTC,CASSLNEANYGYTF
TRBJ1-3,few,.,TRBV3-1,TGTGCCAGCAGCCAACACCGACCGGGAAACACCATATATTTT,CASSQHRPGNTIYF
TRBJ2-3,few,TRBD1,TRBV7-2,TGTGCCAGCAGCCGACAGGGCGGTACGCAGTATTTT,CASSRQGGTQYF